A single sample is the source of the 31 T cell receptor beta chains below, sequenced in a study of T cell repertoires in cytomegalovirus infection. MiXCR, run by TCRdb on the reads, gives a single entry per CDR3 protein. Among just over 300,000 distinct CDR3 sequences listed, around a sixth were seen once. Specimen: PBMCs. These receptors originate from a human donor in good health (CMV status not recorded). Some clones in this sample may be carry-over from other donors' samples.

This clonotype has just a few counts. V is TRBV10-3 and J is TRBJ2-7; possible D gene TRBD1, 6 bases. The germline V and J ends were trimmed by 5 bases and 3 bases, with 14 bases remaining between them. This CDR3 comprises 14 residues. The germline gives CDR1 ENHRY, CDR2 SYGVKD. The CDR3 region has the DNA TGTGCCATCAGTTTGGGGGACACGAACTACGAGCAGTACTTC. Translating gives CAISLGDTNYEQYF.

This CDR3 reads CASSQGQASLGSPLHF. As DNA, the CDR3 is TGTGCCAGCAGCCAAGGACAGGCTTCTCTAGGTTCACCCCTCCACTTT. The J gene is TRBJ1-6, the V gene TRBV4-2; tentatively, D is TRBD1 (6 bases). This CDR3 spans 16 amino acids. CDR1 is LGHNA, CDR2 YNFKEQ, per germline. The V gene lost 1 base and the J gene lost 9 bases, with 16 bases spanning the gap.

This clonotype was picked up a small number of times. V is TRBV10-3 and J is TRBJ1-1, with D possibly matching TRBD1 (5 bases). This CDR3 is 14 amino acids long. Trimming stripped 5 bases from V and 1 base from J, with 11 bases between. The germline gives CDR1 ENHRY, CDR2 SYGVKD. The CDR3 DNA reads as TGTGCCATCAGTCCCTCGACAGCGAACACTGAAGCTTTCTTT. Protein: CAISPSTANTEAFF.

The gene calls are TRBV5-1 and TRBJ1-2; 10 nucleotides match TRBD1. Per the germline V gene, CDR1 is SGHRS and CDR2 is YFSETQ. The trim removed 4 bases at V and 6 bases at J, leaving 12 bases unmatched. This CDR3 has 16 amino acids. CDR3 nucleotide sequence: TGCGCCAGCAGCGGACAGGGGGTTCCCTCGGGAGATGGCTACACCTTC. It is translated as CASSGQGVPSGDGYTF.

This clonotype was detected ten times or more. The V and J genes are TRBV7-2 and TRBJ1-2, with D maybe TRBD1 (5 bases). In germline, CDR1 is SGHTA, CDR2 FQGNSA. The CDR3 runs 14 residues. Trimming removed 2 bases from V and 6 bases from J, with 13 bases in between. The CDR3 region has the DNA TGTGCCAGCAGCTTAAGGCGGGGGGGAAATGGCTACACCTTC. It encodes CASSLRRGGNGYTF. The complete variable domain, with remaining parts taken from reference TRBV7-2 and TRBJ1-2, reads GAGVSQSPSNKVTEKGKDVELRCDPISGHTALYWYRQSLGQGLEFLIYFQGNSAPDKSGLPSDRFSAERTGGSVSTLTIQRTQQEDSAVYLCASSLRRGGNGYTFGSGTRLTVV.

The genes are TRBV4-2 and TRBJ2-1, with 9 bases lining up with TRBD1. With 5 bases clipped from V and 8 bases from J, the junction kept 10 bases outside the gene matches. There are 15 residues in the CDR3. Germline V lookup: CDR1 LGHNA, CDR2 YNFKEQ. CDR3 sequence (DNA): TGTGCCAGCAGCTCGCCGGGACAGGGCCGAGATGAGCAGTTCTTC. Translated, it gives CASSSPGQGRDEQFF.

Concerning this clonotype: This may come from a read error, since a much larger clone is one base off. The chain recombines TRBV12-3 or TRBV12-4 with TRBJ2-6; tentatively, D is TRBD1 or TRBD2 (5 bases each). This CDR3 comprises 19 residues. V dropped 5 bases and J dropped 1 base, with 21 bases sitting between them. The DNA for the CDR3 is TGTGCCAGCAGTCTCGTTCCGGGACGGAGCCTTTCTGGGGCCAACGTCCTGACTTTC. Residues: CASSLVPGRSLSGANVLTF.

This clonotype was seen more than once but under ten times. V gene TRBV11-2 combines with J gene TRBJ2-7; D might be TRBD1 (6 bases). The V gene lost 6 bases and the J gene lost 5 bases, with 23 bases spanning the gap. This CDR3 comprises 16 residues. CDR1 SGHAT and CDR2 FQNNGV come from the germline V gene. In DNA form, the CDR3 reads TGTGCCAGCAGGGGAATACCAGGGGACCCTTTCGACGAGCAGTACTTC. Translation: CASRGIPGDPFDEQYF. Together with reference TRBV11-2 and TRBJ2-7, the CDR3 gives the full variable domain: EAGVAQSPRYKIIEKRQSVAFWCNPISGHATLYWYQQILGQGPKLLIQFQNNGVVDDSQLPKDRFSAERLKGVDSTLKIQPAKLEDSAVYLCASRGIPGDPFDEQYFGPGTRLTVT.

This clonotype was recorded many times. This rearrangement joins TRBV25-1 to TRBJ2-6; D uncertain. CDR3 length equals 15 residues. V was cut by 1 base and J by 4 bases, with 8 bases left in between. Germline V CDR1 and CDR2: MGHDK, SYGVNS. The CDR3: CASSESGTGANVLTF. The CDR3 DNA reads TGTGCCAGCAGTGAATCTGGAACCGGGGCCAACGTCCTGACTTTC.

This clonotype appeared many times. The genes are TRBV28 and TRBJ1-1; TRBD1 matches 8 bases. The CDR3 is made up of 16 amino acids. CDR1 is MDHEN, CDR2 SYDVKM, per germline. Unmatched junction bases numbered 10, after V lost 4 bases and J lost 3 bases. The CDR3 DNA follows: TGTGCCAGCAGTTCCCGACAGGGGCTCCTTGACACTGAAGCTTTCTTT. It is translated as CASSSRQGLLDTEAFF.

The J gene is TRBJ2-3, the V gene TRBV20-1; TRBD2 matches at 12 bases. This CDR3 contains 14 residues. CDR1 is DFQATT, CDR2 SNEGSKA, per germline (reference sequence). V was pared by 3 bases and J by 6 bases, with 4 bases of the junction left unmatched. The DNA of the CDR3 is TGCAGTGCTAGTCCTAGCGGGGGGGGCGATACGCAGTATTTT. Residues: CSASPSGGGDTQYF.

This clonotype was seen ten or more times. The chain carries TRBV7-2 and TRBJ1-4, with 9 bases that match TRBD1. The V and J ends lost 5 bases and 7 bases, in that order; junction bases with no gene match: 11. This CDR3 region has 16 residues. CDR1 and CDR2 (germline): SGHTA, FQGNSA. CDR3 DNA sequence: TGTGCCAGCAGCCAGGGACCCGGGACAGGGCCTGAAAAACTGTTTTTT. Translation gives CASSQGPGTGPEKLFF.

The rearrangement uses TRBV27 and TRBJ1-1; no clear D gene. Deletions cut 2 bases from V and 6 bases from J, with 13 bases between. Germline V gene data show CDR1 as MNHEY and CDR2 as SMNVEV (reference sequence). The CDR3 has 14 residues. The CDR3 DNA follows: TGTGCCAGCAGTTTAAAGACCGTGGGCCCTGAAGCTTTCTTT. As protein: CASSLKTVGPEAFF.

This clonotype was seen only a few times. The chain joins TRBV20-1 to TRBJ1-1; a possible D gene is TRBD1 (6 bases). CDR3 length: 17 residues. The ends were cut back, 3 bases at V and 3 bases at J, with 23 bases in the middle. From germline, CDR1 is DFQATT and CDR2 SNEGSKA (reference sequence). The CDR3 DNA is TGCAGTGCTAGGCGCAGGGGCAAGGGCGGGTGGTACACTGAAGCTTTCTTT. Its protein product is CSARRRGKGGWYTEAFF.

The chain employs TRBV24-1 and TRBJ2-1; D is uncertain. This CDR3 has 13 residues. V lost 1 base and J 13 bases, leaving 13 bases between the germline ends. The germline gives CDR1 KGHDR, CDR2 SFDVKD. The CDR3 reads CATSDFEVGSQFF. The CDR3 coding sequence is TGTGCCACCAGTGATTTTGAGGTAGGGTCACAGTTCTTC.

Ten or more counts support this clonotype. J is TRBJ1-2 and V is TRBV12-3 or TRBV12-4; D call uncertain. Deletions cut 1 base from V and 7 bases from J, with 10 bases between. This CDR3 contains 13 residues. This CDR3 reads CASSLGYNGGYTF. DNA of the CDR3: TGTGCCAGCAGTTTAGGCTACAACGGTGGCTACACCTTC.

This clonotype was detected a few times. This sequence joins TRBV10-3 and TRBJ1-1; D uncertain. V was clipped by 7 bases and J by 0 bases, with 9 bases between them. The CDR3 is 13 amino acids. Per germline, CDR1 ENHRY and CDR2 SYGVKD. For the CDR3, the DNA is TGTGCCATCATGGCACTCATGAACACTGAAGCTTTCTTT. Residues: CAIMALMNTEAFF.

The chain uses TRBV12-3 or TRBV12-4 and TRBJ2-4; TRBD2 is a possible D gene (6 bases). Trimming removed 5 bases from V and 5 bases from J, with 13 bases in between. This CDR3 contains 14 residues. Here the CDR3 DNA reads TGTGCCAGCAGTCGGACGGGAGAAGAAAACATTCAGTACTTC. Translating it yields CASSRTGEENIQYF.

This clonotype was found many times. The V and J genes are TRBV7-2 and TRBJ2-7; D call uncertain. Germline V gives CDR1 SGHTA, CDR2 FQGNSA. Trimming shortened V by 0 bases and J by 6 bases, and 12 bases separated the two germline ends. The CDR3 runs to 14 residues. This CDR3 reads CASSLAYGLAEQYF. The CDR3 DNA reads TGTGCCAGCAGCTTAGCGTACGGGCTCGCCGAGCAGTACTTC.

This chain links TRBV6-6 with TRBJ2-3, with D unclear. The CDR3 has 12 residues. Trimming took 0 bases from V and 6 from J, leaving 4 bases between them. Germline lookup yields CDR1 MNHNY and CDR2 SVGAGI (reference sequence). CDR3 protein: CASSYSLDTQYF. CDR3 bases: TGTGCCAGCAGTTACTCCTTGGATACGCAGTATTTT.

In its sample, this clonotype was seen many times. This sequence joins TRBV7-2 and TRBJ2-5; 9 bases are a match to TRBD2. J gave up 5 bases and V 5 bases, and 12 bases lay outside the gene matches. CDR3 length equals 16 residues. Germline CDR1 reads SGHTA; CDR2 reads FQGNSA. The CDR3 protein is CASSLGGSGGKETQYF. The CDR3 DNA reads as TGTGCCAGCAGCCTGGGGGGAAGCGGGGGGAAGGAGACCCAGTACTTC.

The chain uses TRBV29-1 and TRBJ2-7; D is ambiguous. Germline loops: CDR1 SQVTM, CDR2 ANQGSEA. V was cut by 4 bases and J by 2 bases, with 12 bases left in between. The CDR3 contains 13 residues. CDR3 sequence: CSVVWTGTYEQYF. CDR3 DNA: TGCAGCGTTGTATGGACGGGCACCTACGAGCAGTACTTC.

V is TRBV6-5 and J is TRBJ1-3; D might be TRBD1 (5 bases). The CDR3 length is 15 residues. Trimming took off 0 bases at V and 0 bases at J, with 6 bases between the two ends. Per the germline V gene, CDR1 is MNHEY and CDR2 is SVGAGI. This CDR3 is CASSYSTDSGNTIYF. The CDR3 nucleotides read TGTGCCAGCAGTTACTCGACAGACTCTGGAAACACCATATATTTT.

J is TRBJ1-2 and V is TRBV20-1; no clear D gene. Germline V gene data show CDR1 as DFQATT and CDR2 as SNEGSKA (reference sequence). The CDR3 loop spans 14 amino acids. Trimming took 6 bases from V and 8 from J, leaving 22 bases between them. The CDR3 loop is CSARLTESLKGYTF. The CDR3 DNA reads as TGCAGTGCGAGATTAACCGAGAGCTTGAAGGGCTACACCTTC.

This clonotype has at least ten counts. The CDR3 loop is CASSNIPGITYEQYF. The CDR3 DNA reads as TGTGCCAGCAGTAACATTCCGGGCATTACCTACGAGCAGTACTTC. The V call is TRBV7-2, the J call TRBJ2-7; D is unclear. The CDR3 is made up of 15 amino acids. V lost 6 bases and J 2 bases, leaving 17 bases between the germline ends. Germline V CDR1 and CDR2: SGHTA, FQGNSA.

This clonotype was recorded many times. The chain combines TRBV7-2 with TRBJ1-2; TRBD1 might be the D (5 bases). Germline V gene lookup returns CDR1 SGHTA and CDR2 FQGNSA. The CDR3 runs 16 residues. The V and J ends lost 1 base and 4 bases respectively, with 16 bases between them. DNA of the CDR3: TGTGCCAGCAGCTTAGGTGGGGCAGCGAAGAGCTATGGCTACACCTTC. Its protein is CASSLGGAAKSYGYTF.

This clonotype was seen only a few times. This chain links TRBV9 with TRBJ1-3, with TRBD1 matching 9 bases. The V and J ends lost 0 bases and 4 bases, in that order; junction bases with no gene match: 2. The CDR3 has 15 residues. Germline loops: CDR1 SGDLS, CDR2 YYNGEE. The DNA of the CDR3 is TGTGCCAGCAGCGTAGCAGGACAGGGGGGAAACACCATATATTTT. This encodes CASSVAGQGGNTIYF.

This clonotype was seen a handful of times. In nucleotides, the CDR3 is TGTGCCATCAGTGAGGGGTATAGCAATCAGCCCCAGCATTTT. Encoded protein: CAISEGYSNQPQHF. V is TRBV10-3 and J is TRBJ1-5; D is unresolved. Trimming removed 2 bases from V and 0 bases from J, with 5 bases in between. Germline CDR1 ENHRY, CDR2 SYGVKD. The length of the CDR3 is 14 residues.

This chain connects TRBV6-1 to TRBJ2-3; no clear D. The CDR3 has 14 amino acids. CDR1 is MNHNS and CDR2 is SASEGT in the germline V gene. The V gene lost 5 bases and the J gene lost 2 bases, with 11 bases spanning the gap. CDR3 in amino acids: CASSNDPSTDTQYF. Written as DNA, the CDR3 is TGTGCCAGCAGTAACGACCCGTCCACAGATACGCAGTATTTT.

This clonotype came up many times. The V gene is TRBV20-1, the J gene TRBJ2-1, with 13 nucleotides matching TRBD2. The CDR3 has 15 amino acids. Germline V gives CDR1 DFQATT, CDR2 SNEGSKA (reference sequence). The junction had 6 bases not matched to a gene; V was cut back by 4 bases and J by 6 bases. The CDR3 reads CSATSGLAGFNEQFF. CDR3 DNA: TGCAGTGCTACTTCGGGACTAGCGGGGTTCAATGAGCAGTTCTTC.

A few counts support this clonotype. The V gene is TRBV12-3 or TRBV12-4, the J gene TRBJ2-1, with 9 bases identical to TRBD1. The V and J ends lost 8 bases and 9 bases, in that order; junction bases with no gene match: 11. The CDR3 runs 14 residues. The CDR3 region has the DNA TGTGCCAGCTACAGGGAGGGACAGGGTAGTGAGCAGTTCTTC. Encoded protein: CASYREGQGSEQFF.